Sequencing of this T cell receptor (beta chain) was carried out in a study of cytomegalovirus exposure and HLA in healthy donors. In the study overall: Unique TCR beta sequences numbering about 100 million came from around 180 million T cells in an earlier analysis. Study-wide results and limits: Later, an analysis showed that TCR beta chains associated with HLA were more clonally expanded than others that were equally common.

Primers for the PCR totalled 60 Vbeta and 13 Jbeta. The method was immunoSEQ multiplex PCR; TCRdb's version includes in-frame clones alone and lacks a portion of them. The sample carries roughly 190,000 clones, 80% to 90% recorded once. The germline V gene encodes CDR1 SGHAT and CDR2 FQNNGV. The CDR3 runs to 17 residues. V shed 4 bases, J shed 9 bases, and the junction held 14 bases outside the gene matches. With respect to this clone: Its antigen remains unidentified.

The sample was PBMCs. The chain has TRBV11-2 and TRBJ2-2, with 10 positions matching TRBD2. This clonotype was obtained from a man aged 40-55 years in good health and CMV-seropositive. CDR3 sequence (DNA): TGTGCCAGCAGCTCACGTAGGTTAGCGGGAGGAGTTCGGGAGCTGTTTTTT. It translates to CASSSRRLAGGVRELFF.